This T cell receptor beta chain was profiled in a study of T cells in Graves' hyperthyroidism and ophthalmopathy. Study findings and constraints: It was a median approximately 6 months before onset that the model predicted ophthalmopathy.

V dropped 5 bases and J dropped 0 bases, with 17 bases sitting between them. The CDR3 has 18 amino acids. CDR1 and CDR2 from the germline V gene are WNHNN and SYGVQD (reference sequence). Regarding this clonotype: Its antigen remains unidentified.

Researchers took RNA transcripts and amplified the TCR beta CDR3 regions from them. TCR CDR3 underwent first-round RT-PCR with the HTBI primer set. MiXCR, run by TCRdb on the multiplex PCR reads, gives a single entry per CDR3 protein. The sample includes over 500,000 distinct CDR3 sequences, 40% to 50% of them seen just once. The sequencing input was peripheral blood or thyroid tissue (not recorded which). V and J are TRBV10-1 and TRBJ2-6; D is perhaps TRBD1 or TRBD2 (5 bases each). The receptor's source is an adult woman with Graves' disease, either hyperthyroidism or ophthalmopathy (not recorded which). The CDR3 here is CASSPGQGLHSGANVLTF. The CDR3 DNA sequence: TGCGCCAGCAGTCCGGGGCAGGGCCTTCACTCTGGGGCCAACGTCCTGACTTTC.